These 17 T cell receptor beta chains came from one sample sequenced in a study of cytomegalovirus exposure and HLA in healthy donors. Libraries were prepared by immunoSEQ multiplex PCR; TCRdb keeps only in-frame clonotypes and omits some of them. The sample includes approximately 120,000 clones, about 94% of them seen just once. The sequenced material came from PBMCs. All receptors come from a woman aged 18 to 35 in good health and CMV-seronegative.

J is TRBJ2-4 and V is TRBV6-5; 10 nucleotides align to TRBD1. Looked up from germline, CDR1 is MNHEY and CDR2 is SVGAGI. Germline trimming cut 4 bases from V and 6 bases from J; bases unmatched to any gene: 6. The CDR3 loop spans 15 amino acids. In nucleotides, the CDR3 is TGTGCCAGCAGTTCCGGGGACAGGGGTAGAAACATTCAGTACTTC. Its translation: CASSSGDRGRNIQYF.

This chain links TRBV19 with TRBJ1-5; possibly TRBD1 for D (6 bases). Trimming stripped 8 bases from V and 1 base from J, with 12 bases between. This CDR3 contains 14 residues. Germline loops: CDR1 LNHDA, CDR2 SQIVND (reference sequence). The chain's CDR3 is CASDDRSSNQPQHF. The CDR3 DNA is TGTGCCAGTGACGACAGGAGCAGCAATCAGCCCCAGCATTTT.

V is TRBV28 and J is TRBJ2-1; D might be TRBD2 (6 bases). V was pared by 3 bases and J by 6 bases, with 15 bases between. The V gene's germline CDR1 is MDHEN and CDR2 SYDVKM. The CDR3 extends over 15 amino acids. CDR3 coding DNA: TGTGCCAGCAGTTTGAGGACTACAACACCCAATGAGCAGTTCTTC. Its protein product is CASSLRTTTPNEQFF.

CDR3 sequence: CASQSLLSTGELFF. The CDR3 coding sequence is TGTGCCAGCCAAAGTTTGCTGAGCACCGGGGAGCTGTTTTTT. This chain links TRBV28 with TRBJ2-2; no clear D. Per germline, CDR1 MDHEN and CDR2 SYDVKM. V was pared by 8 bases and J by 4 bases, with 14 bases between. This CDR3 has 14 amino acids.

J is TRBJ2-1 and V is TRBV6-5, with TRBD2 matching 8 bases. The CDR3 is 15 amino acids. Germline lookup yields CDR1 MNHEY and CDR2 SVGAGI. Trimming removed 2 bases from V and 12 bases from J; junction bases left unmatched: 12. The DNA for the CDR3 is TGTGCCAGCAGTTACACCAGCGGGAGTCCTCGGGGGCAGTTCTTC. It codes for CASSYTSGSPRGQFF.

The V gene is TRBV5-1, the J gene TRBJ2-5; 8 bases fit TRBD2. The germline gives CDR1 SGHRS, CDR2 YFSETQ. V was clipped by 3 bases and J by 5 bases; unmatched bases: 15. CDR3 length: 17 amino acids. The CDR3 coding sequence is TGCGCCAGCAGCTCGGGACTAGGCGGGCCCCCACAGGAGACCCAGTACTTC. It codes for CASSSGLGGPPQETQYF. The complete variable domain, with remaining parts taken from reference TRBV5-1 and TRBJ2-5, reads KAGVTQTPRYLIKTRGQQVTLSCSPISGHRSVSWYQQTPGQGLQFLFEYFSETQRNKGNFPGRFSGRQFSNSRSEMNVSTLELGDSALYLCASSSGLGGPPQETQYFGPGTRLLVL.

The rearrangement uses TRBV27 and TRBJ2-3; TRBD1 is a possible D gene (5 bases). V gave up 9 bases and J gave up 4 bases, with 26 bases separating them. CDR1 MNHEY and CDR2 SMNVEV come from the germline V gene (reference sequence). This CDR3 spans 17 amino acids. CDR3 nucleotides: TGTGCCAGTAGTACCATTTTCTTAGGGGCCACCTCAGATACGCAGTATTTT. This codes for CASSTIFLGATSDTQYF.

The rearrangement uses TRBV9 and TRBJ2-1, with D possibly being TRBD2 (5 bases). Germline V lookup: CDR1 SGDLS, CDR2 YYNGEE. The germline V and J ends were trimmed by 0 bases and 5 bases, with 12 bases remaining between them. The CDR3 is 15 amino acids. CDR3 DNA sequence: TGTGCCAGCAGCGTAGGACCAGAGGGCCACAATGAGCAGTTCTTC. This encodes CASSVGPEGHNEQFF.

The chain is built from TRBV5-1 and TRBJ1-1; tentative D call: TRBD1 (5 bases). The ends were cut back, 0 bases at V and 4 bases at J, with 10 bases in the middle. Germline-derived CDR1 and CDR2 are SGHRS and YFSETQ. This CDR3 has 14 residues. The CDR3 region is CASSLGQTGTEAFF. DNA of the CDR3: TGCGCCAGCAGCTTGGGACAGACTGGCACTGAAGCTTTCTTT.

The V gene is TRBV5-6, the J gene TRBJ1-2; 8 nucleotides align to TRBD1. V was clipped by 0 bases and J by 2 bases; unmatched bases: 6. Looked up from germline, CDR1 is SGHDT and CDR2 is YYEEEE. The length of the CDR3 is 16 residues. CDR3 loop: CASSLGTGRRNYGYTF. The CDR3 DNA reads as TGTGCCAGCAGCTTGGGGACAGGGCGCCGGAACTATGGCTACACCTTC.

The rearrangement joins TRBV7-9 to TRBJ2-2; 10 positions match TRBD1. Trimming took 7 bases from V and 6 from J; bases not matched to a gene: 14. Germline V gene data show CDR1 as SEHNR and CDR2 as FQNEAQ (reference sequence). CDR3 size: 17 residues. CDR3 nucleotides: TGTGCCAGCAAGCAATCCGGGACAGGGGACAGGTCCGGGGAGCTGTTTTTT. Its protein product is CASKQSGTGDRSGELFF.

This clone was picked up one time. The chain is built from TRBV5-4 and TRBJ2-1; the D is unclear. Per the germline V gene, CDR1 is SGHNT and CDR2 is YYREEE (reference sequence). The CDR3 consists of 13 residues. Trimming pared 5 bases from V and 13 bases from J, leaving 19 bases between. The CDR3 sequence: CASSSITTVGQFF. CDR3 sequence (DNA): TGTGCCAGCAGTTCCATAACAACAGTTGGCCAGTTCTTC.

This sequence joins TRBV6-1 and TRBJ2-4; perhaps TRBD1 as D (5 bases). The CDR3 consists of 19 residues. V was trimmed by 1 base and J by 2 bases, leaving 21 bases between them. Germline CDR1 and CDR2: MNHNS and SASEGT. CDR3 residues: CASSEEGNYRRTSKNIQYF. The CDR3 DNA reads as TGTGCCAGCAGTGAAGAGGGGAACTATCGGCGGACCTCCAAAAACATTCAGTACTTC.

The chain is built from TRBV28 and TRBJ1-4; possible D gene TRBD1, 6 bases. Trimming took 5 bases from V and 3 from J, leaving 13 bases between them. This CDR3 is 15 amino acids long. The germline V gene encodes CDR1 MDHEN and CDR2 SYDVKM. CDR3 sequence reads: CASSNSDSPNEKLFF. CDR3 DNA sequence: TGTGCCAGCAGTAATTCGGACAGCCCTAATGAAAAACTGTTTTTT.

This clone was detected once. The chain uses TRBV2 and TRBJ2-2; D perhaps matches TRBD1 (6 bases). This CDR3 has 14 amino acids. The V and J ends lost 4 bases and 6 bases respectively, with 12 bases between them. Germline V gene sequence: CDR1 SNHLY, CDR2 FYNNEI. CDR3 coding DNA: TGTGCCAGCAGTGGACAGGAGCTGGCCGGGGAGCTGTTTTTT. Residues: CASSGQELAGELFF.

J is TRBJ1-2 and V is TRBV30; 10 nucleotides line up with TRBD1. With 3 bases clipped from V and 4 bases from J, the junction kept 8 bases outside the gene matches. CDR1 is GTSNPN and CDR2 is SVGIG in the germline V gene (reference sequence). The CDR3 runs to 15 residues. CDR3 in DNA: TGTGCCTGGAGCGGGGGGACAGGGGAGGTCTATGGCTACACCTTC. This translates into CAWSGGTGEVYGYTF.

The chain couples TRBV4-1 to TRBJ2-1; 8 nucleotides align to TRBD2. CDR1 and CDR2 from the germline V gene are MGHRA and YSYEKL. V gave up 1 base and J gave up 5 bases; unmatched junction bases: 7. The CDR3 consists of 16 residues. The CDR3 nucleotides read TGCGCCAGCAGCCAAGCCAGCGGGAGTCCCAACAATGAGCAGTTCTTC. Its protein is CASSQASGSPNNEQFF.